Below, 21 T cell receptor beta chains from the same sample are listed, as sequenced in a study of CD8 T cells in ankylosing spondylitis. TCRdb ran MiXCR on the 5' RACE reads and lists one entry per CDR3 protein. The sample holds 150,000 to 200,000 distinct CDR3 sequences; over 15% are singletons and the top ten take more than 3.5%. The sequenced sample consisted of blood, either unsorted or a sorted T cell fraction (not recorded which). The receptor source for this set is a male donor aged 10 to 30 with ankylosing spondylitis or in good health (not recorded which).

This clonotype was counted ten times or more. The J gene is TRBJ1-1, the V gene TRBV14; a possible D gene is TRBD1 (5 bases). V gave up 2 bases and J gave up 6 bases, with 16 bases separating them. The length of the CDR3 is 15 residues. CDR1 SGHDN and CDR2 FVKESK come from the germline V gene. The CDR3 loop reads CASSQRKQGGAEAFF. As DNA, the CDR3 is TGTGCCAGCAGCCAAAGAAAGCAGGGAGGTGCTGAAGCTTTCTTT.

The table lists this clonotype with many counts. The chain joins TRBV3-1 to TRBJ2-1, with 11 bases matching TRBD2. This CDR3 comprises 15 residues. V was pared by 1 base and J by 6 bases, with 2 bases of the junction left unmatched. Germline loops: CDR1 LGHDT, CDR2 YNNKEL (reference sequence). The CDR3 DNA follows: TGTGCCAGCAGCCAAGGGACTAGCGGGCTCAATGAGCAGTTCTTC. Amino acid sequence: CASSQGTSGLNEQFF.

V usage is TRBV23-1 and J usage is TRBJ2-1; perhaps TRBD2 as D (6 bases). TRBV23-1 is noted as an ORF with a role that remains uncertain. This CDR3 region has 12 residues. V was trimmed by 8 bases and J by 9 bases, leaving 14 bases between them. CDR3 bases: TGCGCCAGCCCGGGGGAGGACGGTGAGCAGTTCTTC. Its protein is CASPGEDGEQFF.

In this sample, this clonotype turned up many times. The V gene is TRBV20-1, the J gene TRBJ2-5; 14 bases agree with TRBD2. The V gene end was trimmed by 0 bases and the J gene end by 5 bases; junction bases not matched to a gene: 11. This CDR3 region has 18 residues. Per the germline V gene, CDR1 is DFQATT and CDR2 is SNEGSKA (reference sequence). CDR3 sequence (DNA): TGCAGTGCTAGAGAACCGGGACTAGCGGGAGCCGCGCGGGAGACCCAGTACTTC. Protein: CSAREPGLAGAARETQYF.

This clonotype was detected many times. The chain combines TRBV25-1 with TRBJ1-2; D not certain. The germline V gene encodes CDR1 MGHDK and CDR2 SYGVNS. V lost 8 bases and J 2 bases, leaving 9 bases between the germline ends. The CDR3 sequence is 12 residues long. As DNA, the CDR3 is TGTGCCAGCCCGGACCGAAACTATGGCTACACCTTC. It yields the protein CASPDRNYGYTF.

The V call is TRBV15, the J call TRBJ1-5; 9 nucleotides agree with TRBD1. Germline V gene lookup returns CDR1 LNHNV and CDR2 YYDKDF (reference sequence). V dropped 5 bases and J dropped 5; count of bases not matched to a gene: 4. The length of the CDR3 is 14 residues. The CDR3: CATSPGQGHQPQHF. CDR3 coding DNA: TGTGCCACCAGCCCGGGACAGGGTCATCAGCCCCAGCATTTT.

This clonotype showed up many times. V usage is TRBV27 and J usage is TRBJ2-3; TRBD2 agrees at 8 bases. The CDR3 runs 20 residues. CDR1 is MNHEY and CDR2 is SMNVEV in the germline V gene (reference sequence). The V gene end was trimmed by 0 bases and the J gene end by 3 bases; junction bases not matched to a gene: 17. CDR3 sequence reads: CASSLSFSSGGGRSTDTQYF. CDR3 in DNA: TGTGCCAGCAGTTTATCGTTCTCCTCGGGGGGGGGCAGGTCGACAGATACGCAGTATTTT.

The V and J genes are TRBV12-5 and TRBJ2-1; D tentatively fits TRBD1 or TRBD2 (5 bases each). Germline V gives CDR1 LGHNT, CDR2 FRNRAP. The V gene lost 3 bases and the J gene lost 4 bases, with 22 bases spanning the gap. The CDR3 spans 18 residues. The CDR3 here is CASGFFLGVGDQYNEQFF. The CDR3 DNA sequence: TGTGCTAGTGGTTTCTTTTTAGGGGTGGGAGACCAATACAATGAGCAGTTCTTC.

A single count supports this clonotype. The CDR3 DNA sequence: TGTGCCACCAGTGAAGCTGGACGGCAAGAGACCCAGTACTTC. Encoded protein: CATSEAGRQETQYF. V usage is TRBV24-1 and J usage is TRBJ2-5; no clear D. The CDR3 sequence is 14 residues long. Germline V gene lookup returns CDR1 KGHDR and CDR2 SFDVKD. Trimming stripped 4 bases from V and 2 bases from J, with 10 bases between.

Ten or more counts support this clonotype. This chain joins TRBV12-3 or TRBV12-4 and TRBJ1-4; TRBD1 agrees at 7 bases. The CDR3 consists of 15 residues. J was trimmed by 8 bases and V by 6 bases; bases with no gene match: 12. The CDR3 nucleotides are TGTGCCAGCAGCCGAACGACAGGGATCGACGAAAAACTGTTTTTT. This translates into CASSRTTGIDEKLFF.

This clonotype has a count of ten or more. The chain combines TRBV7-8 with TRBJ2-5; the match to TRBD2 covers 8 bases. V was clipped by 3 bases and J by 4 bases; unmatched bases: 10. Looked up from germline, CDR1 is SGHVS and CDR2 is FQNEAQ. This CDR3 comprises 16 residues. This CDR3 is CASSLRVGTSGETQYF. CDR3 coding DNA: TGTGCCAGCAGCTTGAGAGTGGGTACTAGCGGAGAGACCCAGTACTTC.

This clonotype was seen at least ten times. The V and J genes are TRBV4-3 and TRBJ2-1, with 9 bases identical to TRBD2. The trim removed 0 bases at V and 8 bases at J, leaving 17 bases unmatched. This CDR3 comprises 19 residues. In germline, CDR1 is LGHNA, CDR2 YSLEER. CDR3 sequence (DNA): TGCGCCAGCAGCCAAGACGCGGGAGGGCTTTTCGCCGGAAACTATGAGCAGTTCTTC. Its translation: CASSQDAGGLFAGNYEQFF.

There are many counts of this clonotype. The genes are TRBV7-9 and TRBJ2-2; 7 nucleotides agree with TRBD1. This CDR3 is 16 amino acids long. Germline V lookup: CDR1 SEHNR, CDR2 FQNEAQ (reference sequence). J gave up 2 bases and V 5 bases, and 8 bases lay outside the gene matches. CDR3 in amino acids: CASSPPGTVNTGELFF. In DNA form, the CDR3 reads TGTGCCAGCAGCCCGCCCGGGACAGTAAACACCGGGGAGCTGTTTTTT.

This clonotype was counted at least ten times. V and J are TRBV20-1 and TRBJ1-1; no reliable D call. The CDR3 is 12 amino acids. Germline CDR1 is DFQATT and CDR2 is SNEGSKA (reference sequence). Trimming removed 7 bases from V and 0 bases from J, with 9 bases in between. CDR3 loop: CSEKGMNTEAFF. CDR3 DNA: TGCAGTGAAAAGGGCATGAACACTGAAGCTTTCTTT.

This clonotype was observed a handful of times. The chain combines TRBV29-1 with TRBJ2-4; 12 bases line up with TRBD2. The CDR3 spans 17 residues. With V trimmed by 7 bases and J by 7 bases, 17 bases remained unmatched. Germline values: CDR1 SQVTM, CDR2 ANQGSEA. The CDR3 here is CSELPYPAGTSGNIQYF. The CDR3 DNA is TGCAGCGAACTACCATACCCGGCCGGGACTAGCGGGAACATTCAGTACTTC.

V gene TRBV20-1 combines with J gene TRBJ2-1, with 9 positions matching TRBD2. V lost 0 bases and J lost 10; bases outside the gene matches: 10. CDR1 is DFQATT, CDR2 SNEGSKA, per germline (reference sequence). This CDR3 has 15 amino acids. CDR3 nucleotides: TGCAGTGCTAGAGATTATGGCGGGAGGGTCCTCGAGCAGTTCTTC. This encodes CSARDYGGRVLEQFF.

In this sample, this clonotype turned up many times. This chain connects TRBV3-1 to TRBJ2-2; D ambiguous. CDR1 and CDR2 from the germline V gene are LGHDT and YNNKEL (reference sequence). V was shortened by 1 base and J by 6 bases, with 0 bases between the two germline ends. This CDR3 spans 11 amino acids. CDR3 DNA: TGTGCCAGCAGCCAAGCCGGGGAGCTGTTTTTT. This translates into CASSQAGELFF.

In its sample, this clonotype was seen many times. The chain uses TRBV20-1 and TRBJ1-4; D gene ambiguous. Between the trimmed V and J ends, which lost 2 bases and 8 bases, there was a span of 12 bases. The V gene's germline CDR1 is DFQATT and CDR2 SNEGSKA (reference sequence). The CDR3 is 13 amino acids. CDR3: CSARSTLREKLFF. The CDR3 bases are TGCAGTGCTAGATCCACGTTACGGGAAAAACTGTTTTTT.

This clonotype was observed at least ten times. The rearrangement joins TRBV7-9 to TRBJ2-5, with D possibly matching TRBD1 (6 bases). Germline lookup yields CDR1 SEHNR and CDR2 FQNEAQ (reference sequence). The V gene lost 6 bases and the J gene lost 0 bases, with 14 bases spanning the gap. CDR3 length: 15 amino acids. The CDR3 spells CASSRQELYQETQYF. In nucleotides, the CDR3 is TGTGCCAGCAGTCGACAGGAGCTGTACCAAGAGACCCAGTACTTC.

This clonotype has a count of ten or more. The chain uses TRBV5-1 and TRBJ1-2; 8 bases map to TRBD1. Unmatched junction bases numbered 10, after V lost 1 base and J lost 2 bases. CDR1 and CDR2 from the germline V gene are SGHRS and YFSETQ. The CDR3 length is 17 residues. Written as DNA, the CDR3 is TGCGCCAGCAGCTTGAACGGACCGGGACAGGAGAACTATGGCTACACCTTC. Protein product: CASSLNGPGQENYGYTF. Supplemented by reference TRBV5-1 and TRBJ1-2, the full variable domain reads KAGVTQTPRYLIKTRGQQVTLSCSPISGHRSVSWYQQTPGQGLQFLFEYFSETQRNKGNFPGRFSGRQFSNSRSEMNVSTLELGDSALYLCASSLNGPGQENYGYTFGSGTRLTVV.

This clonotype was seen at least ten times. The CDR3 DNA reads TGTGCCAGCAGCAGTCCCGGGACAGGTTTGGAGCAGTACTTC. As protein: CASSSPGTGLEQYF. This chain joins TRBV5-6 and TRBJ2-7, with 8 bases aligning to TRBD1. Trimming at V came to 4 bases and at J to 7 bases, leaving 10 bases not matched to a gene. This CDR3 is built from 14 residues. Germline V CDR1 and CDR2: SGHDT, YYEEEE.